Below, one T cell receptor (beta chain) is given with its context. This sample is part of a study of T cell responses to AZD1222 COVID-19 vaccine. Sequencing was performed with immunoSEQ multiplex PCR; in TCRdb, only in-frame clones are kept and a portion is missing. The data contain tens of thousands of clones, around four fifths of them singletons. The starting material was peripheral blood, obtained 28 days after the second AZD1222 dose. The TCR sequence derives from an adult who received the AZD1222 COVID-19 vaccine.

The CDR3 DNA sequence: TGTGCCAGCAGCTACGTCGACAGGGGAGGGACTGAAGCTTTCTTT. Amino acids: CASSYVDRGGTEAFF. V and J are TRBV5-4 and TRBJ1-1; TRBD1 agrees at 8 bases. Trimming removed 3 bases from V and 5 bases from J; junction bases left unmatched: 9. CDR1 is SGHNT, CDR2 YYREEE, per germline (reference sequence). CDR3 length: 15 residues.